Each of the 29 T cell receptor beta chains below was sequenced from the same sample in a study of shared clonotypes between healthy human individuals. The protocol was immunoSEQ multiplex PCR, while the TCRdb copy is restricted to in-frame clones and leaves out a portion. Of roughly 2.5 million clones in the sample, more than 80% were seen once. Material for sequencing was naive CD4+ T cells sorted from blood. This sample's subset: CD45RA+ positively selected. All receptors come from a young man in good health.

V is TRBV2 and J is TRBJ2-7; 9 bases line up with TRBD2. Germline V gene data show CDR1 as SNHLY and CDR2 as FYNNEI. The ends lost 8 bases at V and 6 bases at J; junction bases unmatched: 11. The CDR3 is made up of 14 amino acids. The CDR3 region has the DNA TGTGCCAGCCGCAAGGCTAGCGGGAACTTCGAGCAGTACTTC. It codes for CASRKASGNFEQYF.

A single count supports this clone. V and J are TRBV2 and TRBJ1-2, with a weak D call TRBD1 (5 bases). V lost 6 bases to trimming and J lost 8 bases, with 16 bases between them. This CDR3 is 13 amino acids long. Germline-derived CDR1 and CDR2 are SNHLY and FYNNEI. This CDR3 is CASSHRSLGGYTF. CDR3 DNA sequence: TGTGCCAGCAGCCACAGGTCGCTGGGAGGCTACACCTTC.

This rearrangement joins TRBV9 to TRBJ2-3, with a weak D call TRBD1 (6 bases). Trimming removed 6 bases at V and 0 bases at J, with 14 bases between. The CDR3 length is 15 residues. Germline CDR1 SGDLS, CDR2 YYNGEE. The CDR3 region is CASTRMTGSTDTQYF. As DNA, the CDR3 is TGTGCCAGCACTCGGATGACAGGCAGCACAGATACGCAGTATTTT. The variable domain in full, with the rest retrieved from reference TRBV9 and TRBJ2-3, is DSGVTQTPKHLITATGQRVTLRCSPRSGDLSVYWYQQSLDQGLQFLIQYYNGEERAKGNILERFSAQQFPDLHSELNLSSLELGDSALYFCASTRMTGSTDTQYFGPGTRLTVL.

This clone was recorded only once. Other DNA variants within this sample encode the same CDR3. This sequence joins TRBV29-1 and TRBJ2-3; 10 bases are shared with TRBD2. Per germline, CDR1 SQVTM and CDR2 ANQGSEA. The CDR3 loop spans 12 amino acids. The chain's CDR3 is CSGTSGTDTQYF. As DNA, the CDR3 is TGCAGTGGGACTAGCGGCACAGATACGCAGTATTTT.

The chain employs TRBV30 and TRBJ1-3, with D possibly being TRBD1 (5 bases). The V gene lost 3 bases and the J gene lost 2 bases, with 17 bases spanning the gap. This CDR3 contains 16 residues. The germline gives CDR1 GTSNPN, CDR2 SVGIG (reference sequence). The CDR3 spells CAWRETWGITGNTIYF. The CDR3 DNA reads TGTGCCTGGAGGGAAACGTGGGGGATAACTGGAAACACCATATATTTT.

The V call is TRBV4-1, the J call TRBJ2-7, with 7 bases aligning to TRBD2. CDR3 length: 16 residues. Germline loops: CDR1 MGHRA, CDR2 YSYEKL. V lost 0 bases and J lost 2; bases outside the gene matches: 7. The CDR3: CASSQDVTSQAYEQYF. The CDR3 bases are TGCGCCAGCAGCCAAGATGTGACTAGCCAAGCCTACGAGCAGTACTTC.

This chain links TRBV6-5 with TRBJ2-2, with 12 bases aligning to TRBD2. This CDR3 is 15 amino acids long. Looked up from germline, CDR1 is MNHEY and CDR2 is SVGAGI. The V gene end was trimmed by 6 bases and the J gene end by 7 bases; junction bases not matched to a gene: 6. The DNA of the CDR3 is TGTGCCAGCAGCCTAGCGGGAGGGCCGATCGGGGAGCTGTTTTTT. This translates into CASSLAGGPIGELFF.

The J gene is TRBJ2-5, the V gene TRBV6-5; D gene uncertain. CDR1 MNHEY and CDR2 SVGAGI come from the germline V gene. The ends were cut back, 4 bases at V and 2 bases at J, with 14 bases in the middle. This CDR3 is built from 15 residues. The CDR3 sequence is CASSSELGGQETQYF. CDR3 in DNA: TGTGCCAGCAGTTCCGAATTAGGCGGACAAGAGACCCAGTACTTC.

A word on this clone: This sample includes further DNA sequences coding for the same CDR3. This chain joins TRBV7-2 and TRBJ1-1; tentative D call: TRBD1 (6 bases). Germline values: CDR1 SGHTA, CDR2 FQGNSA. Trimming pared 5 bases from V and 2 bases from J, leaving 12 bases between. The CDR3 is made up of 14 amino acids. The CDR3 nucleotides are TGTGCCAGCAGCCTGGGGACATTAAACACTGAAGCTTTCTTT. Residues: CASSLGTLNTEAFF.

This clone was seen a single time. The chain carries TRBV1 and TRBJ2-3; the table's D call of TRBD2 was not tested on the DNA. TRBV1 is shown as a pseudogene. This CDR3 region has 18 residues. CDR3 residues: CTSSQVSSSVYGTDTQYF. The CDR3 nucleotides are TGCACCAGCAGCCAAGTTTCATCTAGCGTATACGGCACAGATACGCAGTATTTT.

With respect to this clone: The same CDR3 arises from other DNA sequences in this sample as well. This chain links TRBV6-5 with TRBJ2-7; 10 nucleotides match TRBD2. Germline values: CDR1 MNHEY, CDR2 SVGAGI. The CDR3 consists of 14 residues. V was clipped by 6 bases and J by 4 bases; unmatched bases: 6. CDR3 nucleotide sequence: TGTGCCAGCAGCAGAGGACTAGCGGATTACGAGCAGTACTTC. It codes for CASSRGLADYEQYF.

This clone was observed a handful of times. The chain employs TRBV6-5 and TRBJ1-6; D gene uncertain. Per the germline V gene, CDR1 is MNHEY and CDR2 is SVGAGI. The CDR3 is made up of 13 amino acids. Deletions cut 6 bases from V and 8 bases from J, with 11 bases between. CDR3 DNA sequence: TGTGCCAGCAGAAATGGGAGAGATTCACCCCTCCACTTT. Translated: CASRNGRDSPLHF.

This clone was counted once. This chain joins TRBV11-2 and TRBJ1-2; D unresolved. V lost 5 bases, J lost 1 base, and 14 bases lay in between. The CDR3 length is 15 residues. Germline lookup yields CDR1 SGHAT and CDR2 FQNNGV. In nucleotides, the CDR3 is TGTGCCAGCAGCATAGGTTCCGGGCATAACTATGGCTACACCTTC. Protein: CASSIGSGHNYGYTF.

This clone was detected a few times. The chain employs TRBV30 and TRBJ2-7; unclear D gene. The germline CDR1 and CDR2 sequences are GTSNPN and SVGIG (reference sequence). The CDR3 sequence is 11 residues long. The V gene lost 2 bases and the J gene lost 3 bases, with 5 bases spanning the gap. CDR3 sequence (DNA): TGTGCCTGGAGTAGGGACTACGAGCAGTACTTC. It specifies CAWSRDYEQYF.

Note on this clone: The sample contains more than one DNA sequence encoding this CDR3. The chain has TRBV6-6 and TRBJ2-7; 10 nucleotides line up with TRBD1. The CDR3 loop spans 15 amino acids. With V trimmed by 1 base and J by 2 bases, 2 bases remained unmatched. Germline V lookup: CDR1 MNHNY, CDR2 SVGAGI (reference sequence). The CDR3 region has the DNA TGTGCCAGCAGTTACTTAGGACAGGGGGCCTACGAGCAGTACTTC. Its translation is CASSYLGQGAYEQYF.

About this clone itself: In the same sample, other DNA sequences code for this CDR3. V is TRBV2 and J is TRBJ1-5; D remains ambiguous. Germline values: CDR1 SNHLY, CDR2 FYNNEI. CDR3 size: 13 residues. V lost 7 bases to trimming and J lost 0 bases, with 7 bases between them. The CDR3 protein is CASIRDSNQPQHF. Here the CDR3 DNA reads TGTGCCAGCATTCGTGATAGCAATCAGCCCCAGCATTTT.

The chain uses TRBV5-1 and TRBJ2-2, with D uncertain. Trimming removed 4 bases from V and 9 bases from J, with 10 bases in between. Germline CDR1 SGHRS, CDR2 YFSETQ. CDR3 length: 12 amino acids. CDR3 coding DNA: TGCGCCAGCAGCCTGGCTTTCCGGGAGCTGTTTTTT. Protein: CASSLAFRELFF. Filled out from reference TRBV5-1 and TRBJ2-2, the complete variable domain reads KAGVTQTPRYLIKTRGQQVTLSCSPISGHRSVSWYQQTPGQGLQFLFEYFSETQRNKGNFPGRFSGRQFSNSRSEMNVSTLELGDSALYLCASSLAFRELFFGEGSRLTVL.

V usage is TRBV7-2 and J usage is TRBJ1-4, with 8 bases aligning to TRBD1. The length of the CDR3 is 15 residues. The J segment lost 8 bases and the V segment lost 1 base, leaving 6 bases of the junction unmatched. Germline-derived CDR1 and CDR2 are SGHTA and FQGNSA. The CDR3 loop is CASSLVAGGQEKLFF. The DNA for the CDR3 is TGTGCCAGCAGCTTAGTGGCAGGGGGCCAGGAAAAACTGTTTTTT.

This chain links TRBV6-6 with TRBJ2-7; D remains unclear. CDR3 size: 16 residues. Germline lookup yields CDR1 MNHNY and CDR2 SVGAGI (reference sequence). V lost 7 bases and J 2 bases, leaving 21 bases between the germline ends. The CDR3 reads CASTPSPRRNTYEQYF. The CDR3 DNA sequence: TGTGCCAGCACCCCCAGCCCTAGGAGAAACACCTACGAGCAGTACTTC.

This clone was seen a single time. This chain links TRBV7-2 with TRBJ1-5; weak D call: TRBD1 (5 bases). Trimming took off 1 base at V and 7 bases at J, with 11 bases between the two ends. Germline V gene lookup returns CDR1 SGHTA and CDR2 FQGNSA. This CDR3 has 14 amino acids. The CDR3: CASSLGWQGQPQHF. In DNA form, the CDR3 reads TGTGCCAGCAGCTTAGGTTGGCAGGGCCAGCCCCAGCATTTT.

The chain combines TRBV7-6 with TRBJ1-3; the D gene is possibly TRBD1 (6 bases). Germline V lookup: CDR1 SGHVS, CDR2 FNYEAQ. V was cut by 4 bases and J by 0 bases, with 10 bases left in between. The length of the CDR3 is 15 residues. CDR3 in amino acids: CASSSGQSSGNTIYF. DNA for the CDR3: TGTGCCAGCAGCTCGGGACAAAGCTCTGGAAACACCATATATTTT. Together with reference TRBV7-6 and TRBJ1-3, the CDR3 gives the full variable domain: GAGVSQSPRYKVTKRGQDVALRCDPISGHVSLYWYRQALGQGPEFLTYFNYEAQQDKSGLPNDRFSAERPEGSISTLTIQRTEQRDSAMYRCASSSGQSSGNTIYFGEGSWLTVV.

The sample holds one count of this clone. This sequence joins TRBV5-1 and TRBJ2-1; D unclear. Trimming shortened V by 6 bases and J by 1 base, and 14 bases separated the two germline ends. Germline CDR1 reads SGHRS; CDR2 reads YFSETQ. This CDR3 is 15 amino acids long. The CDR3 is CASTDPFLSYNEQFF. The CDR3 coding sequence is TGCGCCAGCACCGACCCATTCCTATCCTACAATGAGCAGTTCTTC.

V and J are TRBV7-8 and TRBJ2-1; 8 nucleotides match TRBD2. From germline, CDR1 is SGHVS and CDR2 FQNEAQ. The V segment lost 0 bases and the J segment 8 bases; nucleotides outside the gene matches: 15. The CDR3 sequence is 18 residues long. CDR3 sequence: CASSLASGIAGSRDEQFF. The CDR3 coding sequence is TGTGCCAGCAGCTTAGCGTCGGGAATAGCGGGGAGTAGGGATGAGCAGTTCTTC.

This chain links TRBV28 with TRBJ2-4; 7 bases align to TRBD1. The CDR3 spans 15 residues. With V trimmed by 1 base and J by 6 bases, 6 bases remained unmatched. Germline loops: CDR1 MDHEN, CDR2 SYDVKM. The CDR3 protein is CASSLSPTGRNIQYF. The CDR3, as DNA: TGTGCCAGCAGTTTATCCCCGACAGGGAGAAACATTCAGTACTTC.

The rearrangement links TRBV5-4 to TRBJ1-4; 8 nucleotides align to TRBD1. Losses at the gene ends were 4 bases for V and 4 bases for J; bases not matched to a gene: 3. Germline lookup yields CDR1 SGHNT and CDR2 YYREEE (reference sequence). This CDR3 region has 14 residues. Here the CDR3 DNA reads TGTGCCAGCAGCGTGGGACAGGTTAATGAAAAACTGTTTTTT. Its translation is CASSVGQVNEKLFF.

V and J are TRBV5-1 and TRBJ2-7, with TRBD1 identical over 7 bases. This CDR3 is 17 amino acids long. CDR1 and CDR2 (germline): SGHRS, YFSETQ. J was trimmed by 0 bases and V by 4 bases; bases with no gene match: 13. Here the CDR3 DNA reads TGCGCCAGCAGCCTCGGGATACTACGGGACAGCTCCTACGAGCAGTACTTC. Translation gives CASSLGILRDSSYEQYF.

The chain combines TRBV9 with TRBJ2-5; tentatively, D is TRBD2 (6 bases). The germline CDR1 and CDR2 sequences are SGDLS and YYNGEE. The V gene lost 4 bases and the J gene lost 1 base, with 17 bases spanning the gap. This CDR3 region has 16 residues. The CDR3 region has the DNA TGTGCCAGCAGCCCCCGCCCCGGGACTCCCCAAGAGACCCAGTACTTC. Its translation: CASSPRPGTPQETQYF.

The gene calls are TRBV19 and TRBJ1-2, with TRBD1 as a possible D gene (5 bases). Germline V gene sequence: CDR1 LNHDA, CDR2 SQIVND (reference sequence). There are 12 residues in the CDR3. CDR3 sequence: CGTQGIDYGYTF. DNA for the CDR3: TGTGGTACCCAGGGAATCGACTATGGCTACACCTTC.

The chain links TRBV6-6 to TRBJ2-1, with 9 bases lining up with TRBD2. Germline V gene sequence: CDR1 MNHNY, CDR2 SVGAGI (reference sequence). Losses at the gene ends were 2 bases for V and 10 bases for J; bases not matched to a gene: 9. The CDR3 has 15 residues. CDR3: CASSYSLAGKEEQFF. As DNA, the CDR3 is TGTGCCAGCAGTTACAGTCTAGCGGGAAAGGAGGAGCAGTTCTTC.